This section outlines one T cell receptor (beta chain) sequence together with its context. This sample was taken from a study of blood T cell repertoires in COVID-19. Per the original data handling: Amplified reference gene primers provided the basis for estimating nucleated cell counts. Only in-frame clones appear in the TCRdb table, and some are missing; sequencing was by immunoSEQ multiplex PCR. The D gene and trimming were derived from the DNA, and the V and J assignments and clone size from that table. The sample includes more than 55,000 clones, around 77% of them seen just once. The V gene's germline CDR1 is MGHRA and CDR2 YSYEKL. The V and J ends lost 4 bases and 0 bases respectively, with 19 bases between them. The CDR3 contains 18 residues.

This receptor was identified in a man aged 55 to 69 with acute or convalescent COVID-19. The rearrangement uses TRBV4-1 and TRBJ1-3, with a weak D call TRBD1 (6 bases). The source material was peripheral blood. The CDR3 region is CASSPALLDRRSGNTIYF. As DNA, the CDR3 is TGCGCCAGCAGCCCGGCCCTCCTTGACAGGCGCTCTGGAAACACCATATATTTT.